These 11 T cell receptor beta chains came from one sample sequenced in a study of cytomegalovirus exposure and HLA in healthy donors. It was with 60 Vbeta and 13 Jbeta primers that the PCR ran. Assay used: immunoSEQ multiplex PCR; TCRdb lists only in-frame clones, some missing. This sample yields approximately 120,000 clones, of which 74% are seen a single time; approximately 3.9% belongs to the top ten. Input material: PBMCs. The receptors stem from a woman between 50 and 59 years old in good health and CMV-seropositive.

A note on this clone: The germline gene is not matched at one end of the junction; a read error may be the cause. The chain links TRBV4-1 to TRBJ1-5, with D perhaps TRBD1 (5 bases). This CDR3 region has 14 residues. Germline V gives CDR1 MGHRA, CDR2 YSYEKL. This CDR3 is CASSQDAGRQPQHF. The CDR3 DNA reads TGTGCCAGCAGCCAAGACGCGGGGCGTCAGCCCCAGCATTTT.

This clone has a single count. The chain employs TRBV10-1 and TRBJ1-5, with D maybe TRBD1 (5 bases). V lost 1 base, J lost 2 bases, and 18 bases lay in between. The germline V gene encodes CDR1 WNHNN and CDR2 SYGVQD (reference sequence). The CDR3 spans 18 residues. CDR3 residues: CASSEFGGRGWRNQPQHF. The CDR3 DNA reads as TGCGCCAGCAGTGAGTTCGGGGGTAGGGGCTGGCGCAATCAGCCCCAGCATTTT.

V usage is TRBV29-1 and J usage is TRBJ2-7; the D gene is possibly TRBD1 (6 bases). CDR1 is SQVTM, CDR2 ANQGSEA, per germline. The ends were cut back, 7 bases at V and 5 bases at J, with 18 bases in the middle. This CDR3 has 13 residues. CDR3 sequence: CSAPRQAFHEQYF. CDR3 sequence (DNA): TGCAGCGCCCCAAGACAGGCTTTCCACGAGCAGTACTTC.

The chain combines TRBV15 with TRBJ1-3; D not resolved. The CDR3 spans 14 residues. V shed 8 bases and J shed 0 bases, with 11 bases lying between them. Germline CDR1 reads LNHNV; CDR2 reads YYDKDF (reference sequence). The CDR3 here is CATGYGSSGNTIYF. In DNA form, the CDR3 reads TGTGCCACCGGGTACGGGAGCTCTGGAAACACCATATATTTT.

The V and J genes are TRBV5-1 and TRBJ2-5; 7 nucleotides align to TRBD1. The J call could be wrong; TRBJ2-7 is a better fit for the DNA end. CDR1 is SGHRS and CDR2 is YFSETQ in the germline V gene. This CDR3 region has 15 residues. DNA of the CDR3: TGCGCCAGCAGCCCCCAAGGGGGCAGCTCCTACGAGCAGTACTTC. As protein: CASSPQGGSSYEQYF.

The chain is built from TRBV4-2 and TRBJ1-5; 12 bases match TRBD1. The CDR3 is 22 residues long. The V gene's germline CDR1 is LGHNA and CDR2 YNFKEQ. J gave up 2 bases and V 2 bases, and 19 bases lay outside the gene matches. The CDR3 here is CASSQINWIRGQGAEGNQPQHF. As DNA, the CDR3 is TGTGCCAGCAGCCAAATTAATTGGATTAGGGGACAGGGGGCCGAGGGCAATCAGCCCCAGCATTTT.

The chain recombines TRBV7-8 with TRBJ1-4; no clear D. Germline-derived CDR1 and CDR2 are SGHVS and FQNEAQ. The CDR3 totals 18 residues. Between the trimmed V and J ends, which lost 4 bases and 0 bases, there was a span of 18 bases. CDR3 residues: CASSSPLYEYATNEKLFF. In nucleotides, the CDR3 is TGTGCCAGCAGCTCTCCATTGTACGAGTATGCAACTAATGAAAAACTGTTTTTT.

V is TRBV19 and J is TRBJ1-4, with D perhaps TRBD1 (5 bases). The CDR3 is 15 residues long. Germline lookup yields CDR1 LNHDA and CDR2 SQIVND (reference sequence). The ends were cut back, 2 bases at V and 8 bases at J, with 15 bases in the middle. For the CDR3, the DNA is TGTGCCAGTAGTATACGTATTGGGGCGGGAGAAAAACTGTTTTTT. This codes for CASSIRIGAGEKLFF.

As DNA, the CDR3 is TGTGCCAGCAGCCTCCAACGGGTGGTCACCGGGGAGCTGTTTTTT. The encoded protein is CASSLQRVVTGELFF. The chain carries TRBV7-9 and TRBJ2-2; no clear D. Trimming took 5 bases from V and 4 from J, leaving 14 bases between them. This CDR3 contains 15 residues. Germline CDR1 reads SEHNR; CDR2 reads FQNEAQ (reference sequence).

This sequence joins TRBV6-6 and TRBJ2-7, with 8 bases aligning to TRBD2. This CDR3 is 13 amino acids long. V was pared by 7 bases and J by 6 bases, with 8 bases of the junction left unmatched. Germline V gives CDR1 MNHNY, CDR2 SVGAGI (reference sequence). CDR3 bases: TGTGCCAGCATACGGGAGGGCCTGGGCGAGCAGTACTTC. This encodes CASIREGLGEQYF.

This clone has only a few counts. The chain combines TRBV5-1 with TRBJ2-5, with 7 positions matching TRBD1. The germline gives CDR1 SGHRS, CDR2 YFSETQ. Trimming at V came to 3 bases and at J to 4 bases, leaving 3 bases not matched to a gene. The CDR3 has 13 residues. In DNA, the CDR3 is TGCGCCAGCAGCTGGGACAGCGGAGAGACCCAGTACTTC. It encodes CASSWDSGETQYF.